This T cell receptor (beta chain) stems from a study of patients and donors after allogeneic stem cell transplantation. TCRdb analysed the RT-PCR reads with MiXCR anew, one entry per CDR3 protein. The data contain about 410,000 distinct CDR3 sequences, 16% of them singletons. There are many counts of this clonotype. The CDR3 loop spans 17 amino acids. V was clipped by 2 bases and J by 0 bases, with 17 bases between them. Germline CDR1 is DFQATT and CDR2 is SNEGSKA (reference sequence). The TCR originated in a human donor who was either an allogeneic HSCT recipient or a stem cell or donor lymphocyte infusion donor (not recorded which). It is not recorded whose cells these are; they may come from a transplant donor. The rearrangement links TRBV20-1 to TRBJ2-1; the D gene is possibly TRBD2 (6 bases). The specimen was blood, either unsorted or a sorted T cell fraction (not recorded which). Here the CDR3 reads CSARREAGLISYNEQFF. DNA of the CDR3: TGCAGTGCTAGAAGGGAGGCAGGGCTAATCTCCTACAATGAGCAGTTCTTC.